What follows are 32 T cell receptor beta chains derived from one specimen sequenced in a study of T cell repertoires in cytomegalovirus infection. TCRdb processed the reads anew with MiXCR; each CDR3 protein has one entry. Of 160,000 or so distinct CDR3 sequences in the sample, about a fifth were seen once. No antigen has been identified for these receptors. The specimen was CD8+ T cells from cultured PBMCs, collected from culture after CMV antigen stimulation. These TCRs come from a human donor in good health (CMV status not recorded). Some clones in this sample may be carry-over from other donors' samples.

J is TRBJ2-5 and V is TRBV7-2, with D maybe TRBD1 (5 bases). The germline CDR1 and CDR2 sequences are SGHTA and FQGNSA. This CDR3 spans 13 amino acids. Trimming cost V 3 bases and J 2 bases, with 7 bases left between them. The CDR3 coding sequence is TGTGCCAGCAGCTTTCAGGGACAAGAGACCCAGTACTTC. Translation gives CASSFQGQETQYF.

The J gene is TRBJ2-1, the V gene TRBV28; D unclear. The ends were cut back, 6 bases at V and 12 bases at J, with 12 bases in the middle. The CDR3 spans 11 residues. Per germline, CDR1 MDHEN and CDR2 SYDVKM. This CDR3 reads CASSQDRRQFF. Here the CDR3 DNA reads TGTGCCAGCAGCCAGGACCGACGGCAGTTCTTC.

The V gene is TRBV7-8, the J gene TRBJ2-4; weak D call: TRBD2 (5 bases). This CDR3 has 16 residues. The germline CDR1 and CDR2 sequences are SGHVS and FQNEAQ. V lost 0 bases and J 7 bases, leaving 16 bases between the germline ends. The CDR3: CASSLALREPDNIQYF. CDR3 nucleotides: TGTGCCAGCAGCTTAGCGCTGAGGGAACCAGATAACATTCAGTACTTC.

This clonotype has more than one count but fewer than ten. The V gene is TRBV6-5, the J gene TRBJ2-3, with TRBD2 identical over 16 bases. The V segment lost 6 bases and the J segment 5 bases; nucleotides outside the gene matches: 8. The V gene's germline CDR1 is MNHEY and CDR2 SVGAGI. CDR3 length: 17 amino acids. CDR3 in amino acids: CASSTLGTSGGVDTQYF. The CDR3 nucleotides read TGTGCCAGCAGCACACTCGGGACTAGCGGGGGGGTAGATACGCAGTATTTT.

This chain uses TRBV7-9 with TRBJ2-7; D perhaps matches TRBD2 (5 bases). The germline CDR1 and CDR2 sequences are SEHNR and FQNEAQ (reference sequence). The V gene lost 3 bases and the J gene lost 3 bases, with 12 bases spanning the gap. The CDR3 spans 14 residues. DNA of the CDR3: TGTGCCAGCAGCTTCAAGTCCGGGATCTACGAGCAGTACTTC. Protein product: CASSFKSGIYEQYF.

This clonotype was counted between two and nine times. The genes are TRBV7-3 and TRBJ2-2; TRBD1 matches at 8 bases. The length of the CDR3 is 15 residues. Germline V gene data show CDR1 as SGHTA and CDR2 as FQGTGA. V gave up 4 bases and J gave up 5 bases; unmatched junction bases: 6. The CDR3 region has the DNA TGTGCCAGCAGCTCTGGACAGGGAGAAACCGGGGAGCTGTTTTTT. Residues: CASSSGQGETGELFF.

The V call is TRBV12-3 or TRBV12-4, the J call TRBJ1-6, with D possibly TRBD1 on 5 matching bases. The CDR3 is made up of 12 amino acids. V lost 4 bases and J 15 bases, leaving 13 bases between the germline ends. CDR3 in DNA: TGTGCCAGCAGTTGGGGCCAGGGCCTCCTCCACTTT. Protein: CASSWGQGLLHF.

This chain uses TRBV12-3 or TRBV12-4 with TRBJ2-3; D is unclear. V was shortened by 8 bases and J by 1 base, with 1 base between the two germline ends. The CDR3 loop spans 10 amino acids. The DNA for the CDR3 is TGTGCCAGCGGCACAGATACGCAGTATTTT. Its protein is CASGTDTQYF.

This clonotype was recorded a few times. This chain connects TRBV4-1 to TRBJ1-1; D not resolved. Between the trimmed V and J ends, which lost 3 bases and 11 bases, there was a span of 10 bases. There are 11 residues in the CDR3. Germline CDR1 MGHRA, CDR2 YSYEKL. CDR3 in DNA: TGCGCCAGCAGCCACGGGTTTCGCGCTTTCTTT. This translates into CASSHGFRAFF.

Here the CDR3 reads CASNQGSGELFF. CDR3 coding DNA: TGTGCCAGTAATCAGGGTTCCGGGGAGCTGTTTTTT. This chain connects TRBV27 to TRBJ2-2; a weak D match, TRBD1 (5 bases). This CDR3 has 12 residues. With 9 bases removed from V and 6 bases from J, the gap between germline ends came to 11 bases. CDR1 is MNHEY, CDR2 SMNVEV, per germline (reference sequence).

J is TRBJ2-3 and V is TRBV7-2; D is ambiguous. The CDR3 spans 14 residues. The V end was cut by 3 bases, the J end by 6 bases, with 13 bases between. Looked up from germline, CDR1 is SGHTA and CDR2 is FQGNSA. The CDR3 DNA reads as TGTGCCAGCAGCTTGACTGATGGGTTTGATACGCAGTATTTT. Amino acids: CASSLTDGFDTQYF.

This clonotype was counted a few times. The chain uses TRBV9 and TRBJ1-1; the D is unclear. Between the trimmed V and J ends, which lost 5 bases and 1 base, there was a span of 15 bases. The CDR3 extends over 15 amino acids. Germline V gives CDR1 SGDLS, CDR2 YYNGEE. The CDR3 is CASSDPLGRNTEAFF. Written as DNA, the CDR3 is TGTGCCAGCAGTGATCCATTGGGGAGGAACACTGAAGCTTTCTTT. The variable domain in full, with the rest retrieved from reference TRBV9 and TRBJ1-1, is DSGVTQTPKHLITATGQRVTLRCSPRSGDLSVYWYQQSLDQGLQFLIQYYNGEERAKGNILERFSAQQFPDLHSELNLSSLELGDSALYFCASSDPLGRNTEAFFGQGTRLTVV.

This clonotype has only a few counts. The chain is built from TRBV25-1 and TRBJ2-7, with 8 positions matching TRBD1. The ends lost 4 bases at V and 4 bases at J; junction bases unmatched: 6. The CDR3 is 14 residues long. The germline V gene encodes CDR1 MGHDK and CDR2 SYGVNS. The CDR3 spells CASSGWTGWYEQYF. CDR3 coding DNA: TGTGCCAGCAGTGGGTGGACAGGGTGGTACGAGCAGTACTTC.

Many counts were recorded for this clonotype. The chain combines TRBV27 with TRBJ1-2; possibly TRBD1 for D (6 bases). Trimming pared 6 bases from V and 4 bases from J, leaving 21 bases between. The CDR3 covers 16 residues. Germline V CDR1 and CDR2: MNHEY, SMNVEV (reference sequence). The CDR3 bases are TGTGCCAGCAGGGGGGCCGCGACGGATTTTTTCTATGGCTACACCTTC. The encoded protein is CASRGAATDFFYGYTF.

A few counts support this clonotype. This chain joins TRBV9 and TRBJ2-2; D unresolved. Germline values: CDR1 SGDLS, CDR2 YYNGEE. This CDR3 has 12 amino acids. Trimming shortened V by 6 bases and J by 0 bases, and 3 bases separated the two germline ends. The CDR3 DNA reads TGTGCCAGCAACGCGAACACCGGGGAGCTGTTTTTT. Amino acids: CASNANTGELFF.

There are a few counts of this clonotype. This chain connects TRBV12-3 or TRBV12-4 to TRBJ1-2, with D perhaps matching TRBD1 (5 bases). The CDR3 consists of 13 residues. Trimming removed 10 bases from V and 1 base from J, with 13 bases in between. In nucleotides, the CDR3 is TGTGCCACCTGGGGAGGGGTTAACTATGGCTACACCTTC. This encodes CATWGGVNYGYTF.

This clonotype was seen at least ten times. The chain joins TRBV7-2 to TRBJ1-1; a possible D gene is TRBD1 (5 bases). Germline V gives CDR1 SGHTA, CDR2 FQGNSA. The V gene lost 3 bases and the J gene lost 0 bases, with 11 bases spanning the gap. The CDR3 is 15 residues long. CDR3 sequence reads: CASSFKGPLNTEAFF. CDR3 DNA: TGTGCCAGCAGCTTTAAGGGGCCACTGAACACTGAAGCTTTCTTT.

This clonotype came up a few times. The rearrangement uses TRBV19 and TRBJ2-7; 7 nucleotides line up with TRBD1. Per germline, CDR1 LNHDA and CDR2 SQIVND (reference sequence). The length of the CDR3 is 14 residues. With V trimmed by 3 bases and J by 2 bases, 4 bases remained unmatched. CDR3: CASSITGQAYEQYF. CDR3 nucleotides: TGTGCCAGTAGTATTACAGGACAGGCCTACGAGCAGTACTTC.

In this sample, this clonotype turned up a few times. The rearrangement uses TRBV13 and TRBJ2-7, with 10 bases fitting TRBD1. From germline, CDR1 is PRHDT and CDR2 FYEKMQ (reference sequence). The CDR3 extends over 17 amino acids. The V segment lost 5 bases and the J segment 2 bases; nucleotides outside the gene matches: 12. The CDR3 DNA reads as TGTGCCAGCAGCCGCTCCGGGACAGGGGACGTGCCCTACGAGCAGTACTTC. This translates into CASSRSGTGDVPYEQYF.

The V call is TRBV2, the J call TRBJ1-1; possible D gene TRBD1, 6 bases. V gave up 9 bases and J gave up 5 bases, with 10 bases separating them. This CDR3 spans 11 amino acids. Per the germline V gene, CDR1 is SNHLY and CDR2 is FYNNEI. CDR3 sequence reads: CARGGDTEAFF. CDR3 DNA sequence: TGTGCCAGAGGGGGGGATACTGAAGCTTTCTTT.

The chain uses TRBV2 and TRBJ2-7; 8 bases match TRBD2. The germline CDR1 and CDR2 sequences are SNHLY and FYNNEI. The CDR3 has 14 residues. V trimming: 10 bases; J trimming: 3 bases; junction bases outside the gene matches: 11. The CDR3 reads CATFSGGILYEQYF. CDR3 DNA: TGTGCCACCTTTTCGGGGGGGATCCTCTACGAGCAGTACTTC.

This clonotype was counted a few times. The chain employs TRBV7-2 and TRBJ1-2, with D maybe TRBD1 (5 bases). This CDR3 region has 14 residues. The V end lost 4 bases, the J end lost 2 bases, and 11 bases lay between the germline ends. The germline V gene has CDR1 SGHTA and CDR2 FQGNSA. In nucleotides, the CDR3 is TGTGCCAGCAGCTCCCTGGGGGTGAACTATGGCTACACCTTC. Its protein is CASSSLGVNYGYTF.

This clonotype was observed a few times. The V and J genes are TRBV20-1 and TRBJ1-1, with D possibly matching TRBD1 (5 bases). The CDR3 has 12 residues. V lost 4 bases to trimming and J lost 4 bases, with 10 bases between them. CDR1 is DFQATT, CDR2 SNEGSKA, per germline (reference sequence). The CDR3 reads CSAIGEGTEAFF. CDR3 in DNA: TGCAGTGCTATAGGGGAAGGCACTGAAGCTTTCTTT.

The genes are TRBV7-2 and TRBJ2-1, with 12 bases aligning to TRBD2. The CDR3 consists of 14 residues. The V gene's germline CDR1 is SGHTA and CDR2 FQGNSA. J lost 8 bases, V lost 6 bases, and 5 bases had no gene match. CDR3 protein: CASSQGLAGDEQFF. CDR3 nucleotide sequence: TGTGCCAGCAGTCAGGGACTAGCGGGCGATGAGCAGTTCTTC.

The chain employs TRBV6-1 and TRBJ2-7; TRBD2 might be the D (6 bases). Germline values: CDR1 MNHNS, CDR2 SASEGT. Trimming left V 6 bases short and J 8 bases short, with 8 bases between. CDR3 size: 10 residues. This CDR3 reads CASRGLQQYF. CDR3 DNA sequence: TGTGCCAGCAGGGGACTGCAGCAGTACTTC.

The V and J genes are TRBV7-2 and TRBJ2-7; 10 bases line up with TRBD1. V was pared by 2 bases and J by 1 base, with 2 bases of the junction left unmatched. Germline CDR1 reads SGHTA; CDR2 reads FQGNSA. The CDR3 spans 15 residues. Here the CDR3 DNA reads TGTGCCAGCAGCTTATTGGGACAGGGGTCCTACGAGCAGTACTTC. It encodes CASSLLGQGSYEQYF.

V and J are TRBV7-9 and TRBJ2-5; no reliable D call. This CDR3 has 11 amino acids. Trimming pared 3 bases from V and 7 bases from J, leaving 6 bases between. The germline V gene encodes CDR1 SEHNR and CDR2 FQNEAQ (reference sequence). CDR3 bases: TGTGCCAGCAGCTTCCCCGGGACCCAGTACTTC. This encodes CASSFPGTQYF.

The chain links TRBV5-6 to TRBJ2-2; D is perhaps TRBD2 (6 bases). The ends were cut back, 3 bases at V and 7 bases at J, with 19 bases in the middle. CDR1 and CDR2 (germline): SGHDT, YYEEEE. The CDR3 runs to 16 residues. CDR3: CASSWGLTNVVGELFF. The CDR3, as DNA: TGTGCCAGCAGCTGGGGACTGACGAACGTTGTCGGGGAGCTGTTTTTT.

The chain uses TRBV4-1 and TRBJ2-7; no definite D call. Germline V lookup: CDR1 MGHRA, CDR2 YSYEKL. The CDR3 loop spans 17 amino acids. Trimming took 3 bases from V and 3 from J, leaving 21 bases between them. The CDR3: CASSHVLFETGVYEQYF. Here the CDR3 DNA reads TGCGCCAGCAGCCACGTGCTATTCGAGACTGGGGTCTACGAGCAGTACTTC.

This clonotype turned up a few times. V usage is TRBV20-1 and J usage is TRBJ2-3; 10 nucleotides align to TRBD2. In germline, CDR1 is DFQATT, CDR2 SNEGSKA (reference sequence). This CDR3 is built from 21 residues. V dropped 7 bases and J dropped 8; count of bases not matched to a gene: 33. The CDR3 here is CSVLDDSLLAGIHGELGTQYF. DNA for the CDR3: TGCAGTGTTCTTGACGATTCCTTACTAGCGGGGATACATGGGGAATTAGGTACGCAGTATTTT.

There are a few counts of this clonotype. The chain joins TRBV12-3 or TRBV12-4 to TRBJ2-3; D unresolved. V shed 4 bases and J shed 4 bases, with 12 bases lying between them. The CDR3 length is 14 residues. CDR3 region: CASSSTSLADTQYF. CDR3 DNA: TGTGCCAGCAGTTCCACCTCCCTGGCAGATACGCAGTATTTT.

This clonotype showed up just a few times. The chain combines TRBV19 with TRBJ2-7; the D is unclear. This CDR3 is 13 amino acids long. Between the trimmed V and J ends, which lost 2 bases and 5 bases, there was a span of 10 bases. The germline CDR1 and CDR2 sequences are LNHDA and SQIVND (reference sequence). The CDR3 DNA reads as TGTGCCAGTAGTATACTCCCAGGCCACGAGCAGTACTTC. It translates to CASSILPGHEQYF.